What follows are 2 T cell receptor beta chains derived from one specimen sequenced in a study of cytomegalovirus exposure and HLA in healthy donors. TCRdb keeps only in-frame clones here, not all; method: immunoSEQ multiplex PCR. Of 100,000 to 120,000 clones listed, approximately 85% are singletons. Sequenced sample: PBMCs. Source of these receptors: a woman in her late teens or twenties in good health and CMV-seronegative.

This chain links TRBV10-3 with TRBJ1-1; TRBD1 might be the D (6 bases). The CDR3 is 14 amino acids. V dropped 5 bases and J dropped 1 base, with 11 bases sitting between them. The germline V gene has CDR1 ENHRY and CDR2 SYGVKD. CDR3 nucleotides: TGTGCCATCAGTTTAGGACAGCCGAACACTGAAGCTTTCTTT. Translation: CAISLGQPNTEAFF.

The gene calls are TRBV6-5 and TRBJ1-3, with D tentatively TRBD1 (5 bases). Trimming took 10 bases from V and 1 from J, leaving 11 bases between them. Looked up from germline, CDR1 is MNHEY and CDR2 is SVGAGI. The CDR3 length is 13 residues. CDR3 DNA sequence: TGTGCCACGCGGGGGGGGTCTGGAAACACCATATATTTT. Encoded protein: CATRGGSGNTIYF.